These T cell receptor beta chains were read from a single sample in a study of radiation and T cells in renal cell carcinoma. Sequencing was performed with immunoSEQ multiplex PCR; in TCRdb, only in-frame clones are kept and a portion is missing. The sample includes 150,000 or so clones, about 87% seen only once; the top ten take 4.1%. The sample in question was blood, obtained from a patient whose treatment included radiotherapy and nephrectomy. The origin of the receptors is an older woman with renal cell carcinoma. CDR3s include the opening cysteine and the closing phenylalanine or tryptophan. The D gene is left open where the match is weak. Rows may omit the clone size; those that give it use once, few, many or a size class.

clone_size	v_call	d_call	j_call	cdr3_nt	cdr3_aa
NA	TRBV7-9	TRBD2	TRBJ2-3	TGTGCCAGCAGCTTTTCTAGCGGGGGAGTCGACCGCACAGATACGCAGTATTTT	CASSFSSGGVDRTDTQYF
NA	TRBV7-9	NA	TRBJ1-6	TGTGCCAGCAGCTTAGATAGGGGAGATTCACCCCCCCACTTT	CASSLDRGDSPPHF
NA	TRBV11-2	NA	TRBJ1-6	TGTGCCAGCAGCTTACTACATGCTAATTCACCCCTCCACTTT	CASSLLHANSPLHF
NA	TRBV4-1	NA	TRBJ1-4	TGCGCCAGCAGCCAAGAGGGAGGGGCAGCTAATGAAAAACTGTTTTTT	CASSQEGGAANEKLFF
NA	TRBV5-4	TRBD1	TRBJ2-3	TGTGCCAGCAGCTGGACCGGGACAGGGGCAGGAGATACGCAGTATTTT	CASSWTGTGAGDTQYF
NA	TRBV6-5	TRBD1	TRBJ1-3	TGTGCCAGCAGTTTCGGGACAGTCCCTGGAAACACCATATATTTT	CASSFGTVPGNTIYF
NA	TRBV7-8	TRBD1	TRBJ2-7	TGTGCCAGCAGCTCCTCCGACAGGGGAAACCGCTACGAGCAGTACTTC	CASSSSDRGNRYEQYF
NA	TRBV10-3	TRBD2	TRBJ2-1	TGTGCCATCAGGGGGTCGGGGGGCTACAATGAGCAGTTCTTC	CAIRGSGGYNEQFF
NA	TRBV9	TRBD1	TRBJ2-1	TGTGCCAGCAGCGTGCAGGGGGCCGTCTACAATGAGCAGTTCTTC	CASSVQGAVYNEQFF
few	TRBV2	NA	TRBJ1-2	TGTGCCAGCAGTGAATTGGGGAATGGCTACACCTTC	CASSELGNGYTF
once	TRBV11-2	TRBD1	TRBJ2-7	TGTGCCAGCAGCTCTCGAATTGGACAGGAGGAGCAGTACTTC	CASSSRIGQEEQYF
NA	TRBV28	NA	TRBJ2-5	TGTGCCAGCAGCCGACAGGTCCCCAGGGGGGGAGAGACCCAGTACTTC	CASSRQVPRGGETQYF
NA	TRBV11-3	NA	TRBJ1-6	TGTGCCAGCAGCTTAGATGGGGGCGGAAATTCACCCCTCCACTTT	CASSLDGGGNSPLHF
NA	TRBV5-1	TRBD1	TRBJ2-7	TGCGCCAGCAGCACTCGGACAGGGAGTGGAAACGAGCAGTACTTC	CASSTRTGSGNEQYF
once	TRBV19	NA	TRBJ1-5	TGTGCCAGTAGGACCGCGGGAGCGAAACCCCAGCATTTT	CASRTAGAKPQHF
NA	TRBV7-9	TRBD2	TRBJ2-1	TGTGCCAGCAGCCAACCGACTAGCGGGGGTCTTTACAATGAGCAGTTCTTC	CASSQPTSGGLYNEQFF
NA	TRBV7-8	NA	TRBJ2-7	TGTGCCAGCAGCTTAGGAGGTGGATCCTACGAGCAGTACTTC	CASSLGGGSYEQYF
once	TRBV19	TRBD1	TRBJ2-5	TGTGCCAGTAGTATTGGGGGAACAGGGGGCAAAGAGACCCAGTACTTC	CASSIGGTGGKETQYF
NA	TRBV21-1	NA	TRBJ2-7	TGTGCCAGCATTACGGGGGCGGTCGAGCAGTACTTC	CASITGAVEQYF
NA	TRBV11-2	NA	TRBJ1-2	TGTGCCAGCAGCTTATCCAGTGGGACCAACTATGGCTACACCTTC	CASSLSSGTNYGYTF
once	TRBV27	NA	TRBJ2-3	TGTGCCAGCAGGGAGCCGACAAGTGTAGCAGATACGCAGTATTTT	CASREPTSVADTQYF
NA	TRBV5-4	NA	TRBJ2-3	TGTGCCAGCAGCTTGGAGGCAGGGAGGTCAGATACGCAGTATTTT	CASSLEAGRSDTQYF
NA	TRBV5-1	TRBD1	TRBJ2-7	TGCGCCAGCAGCTTGGGGCCGTCAGGGGGCCCGTACGAGCAGTACTTC	CASSLGPSGGPYEQYF
NA	TRBV5-8	NA	TRBJ1-2	TGTGCCAGCAGCTTGGGTGTTCTTAGTAACTATGGCTACACCTTC	CASSLGVLSNYGYTF
NA	TRBV9	NA	TRBJ1-1	TGTGCCAGCAGCGTAGAGGGGAACACTGAAGCTTTCTTT	CASSVEGNTEAFF
NA	TRBV19	NA	TRBJ1-1	TGTGCCAGTAGTATATCCCAGGGGTTGAACACTGAAGCTTTCTTT	CASSISQGLNTEAFF
NA	TRBV9	NA	TRBJ2-4	TGTGCCAGCAGCGGGGGTTCGACCAAAAACATTCAGTACTTC	CASSGGSTKNIQYF
NA	TRBV19	TRBD2	TRBJ2-1	TGTGCCAGTTCTAGCGGGGGCCACGGAGGGGAGCAGTTCTTC	CASSSGGHGGEQFF
NA	TRBV5-1	NA	TRBJ2-2	TGCGCCAGCAGCTTGAAAGCGGAAAACACCGGGGAGCTGTTTTTT	CASSLKAENTGELFF
NA	TRBV12-5	NA	TRBJ2-2	TGTGCTAGTGGTATAGGACGGGAGAACACCGGGGAGCTGTTTTTT	CASGIGRENTGELFF